The rows below give T cell receptor beta chains drawn from one sample of a study of cytomegalovirus exposure and HLA in healthy donors. Repertoires were generated with immunoSEQ multiplex PCR, while TCRdb's copy carries only in-frame clones and drops some. The sample holds some 200,000 clones; 75% to 85% are singletons and the top ten take approximately 1.4%. Sequenced material: PBMCs. The receptor set was obtained from a girl aged 10-17 years in good health and CMV-seronegative. Both conserved end residues are part of each CDR3.

v_gene,len,CDR3aa
TRBV27,16,CASTTGRGLNTDTQYF
TRBV18,16,CASSPGQAAYNSPLHF
TRBV6-4,15,CASSETSGGVNEQFF
TRBV19,15,CASRYSGTGLYGYTF
TRBV27,16,CASSLFLGTGGYEQYF
TRBV10-3,15,CAISESSYANTEAFF
TRBV28,15,CASSPMTGRSYEQYF
TRBV28,15,CASIKESTPRGGYTF
TRBV4-2,17,CASSQDGLAGGIETQYF
TRBV9,14,CASSVGANYNEQFF
TRBV19,14,CASSMSRGTYEQYF
TRBV7-2,17,CASSFRQARSYNSPLHF
TRBV6-5,13,CASRQSMNTEAFF
TRBV18,14,CASTKRGENTEAFF